The sequence of this TCR beta chain was determined in a study of neoadjuvant anti-PD-1 for oral cavity cancer (dated by TCRdb to the early 2020s). In terms of the full investigation: Before undergoing curative-intent surgical resection, most patients got three to four biweekly nivolumab doses at 3 mg/kg. Patients without progression received a fourth nivolumab dose around day 43 and underwent definitive surgical resection on days 50-56. Responders were defined as patients with complete response, partial response or stable disease by RECIST 1.1; non-responders were defined as patients with progression. The parent correlative cohort had 12 to 13 patients and a response rate of over 25%. What the authors observed across the whole study: The TCR analyses had only a few patients in each response group, and the authors called for validation in larger cohorts. Within PBMCs, T cell clonality (Gini index) was significantly higher in non-responders than responders after neoadjuvant nivolumab. A higher pretreatment blood Treg/Th17 ratio correlated with both higher pretreatment blood TCRbeta clonality and lower post-treatment tumor TCRbeta clonality.

This clone was seen just once. Its antigen has not been determined. No qualities accompany the bases; no much larger clone lies one base away. PBMC libraries used mostly 450 to 500 ng of input genomic DNA for deep sequencing, with six replicates per sample. Following the manufacturer's instructions, the team built TCRbeta libraries using the immunoSEQ hsTCRbeta kit. The completed libraries were mixed into a single pool at 3 nM, then sequenced with an Illumina NovaSeq 6000 S4 flow cell. The published analysis was carried out like this. The immunoSEQ Analyzer handled quality control and preprocessing of the raw data. The analysis was limited to productive rearrangements, and each clonotype was defined by a unique CDR3 amino acid sequence. Repertoire clonality was estimated as the Gini-Simpson index, computed with the R package tcR. Student's t test was used to compare Gini indices, while Pearson correlation assessed associations with tumor size change. TCRdb mirrors the immuneACCESS table, restricted to in-frame sequences. Some clones are absent from its copies; in checked studies, under half trace to an unresolved V gene, and the reason for the others is unknown. V, J and clone size are those of that table, while D and trimming were read from the DNA. The sample table records 55,000 to 80,000 clones; approximately 87% of these occur just once. The top ten constitute 2.5% to 3% of the sample.

The sample's time point label, in plain terms: after neoadjuvant nivolumab, at surgical resection. None of the patients had received prior systemic or radiation treatment, and all were newly diagnosed with stage II-IVA oral cavity squamous cell carcinoma. The cohort consisted of patients with HPV-negative, locally advanced oral cavity squamous cell carcinoma. No culture maintenance or expansion was done, as the peripheral blood mononuclear cells went straight to analysis. The samples were drawn from a longitudinal correlative study tied to a single-arm phase II trial testing neoadjuvant nivolumab in oral cavity squamous cell carcinoma. Subject-matched pre- and post-treatment PBMCs and tumors from three responders and three non-responders were subjected to genomic DNA-based TCRbeta sequencing. Peripheral blood mononuclear cells were collected before nivolumab treatment and again after treatment, at the time of surgery. The Maxwell RSC DNA from Cells kit was used to extract genomic DNA from PBMCs.

This sample comprised PBMCs, obtained after nivolumab (anti-PD-1) treatment. This clonotype was sampled from a person aged 40 to 85 with oral cavity squamous cell carcinoma.

The sequenced DNA is TGCGCCAGCGCGATCGGGGGAGGGGATGAAAAACTGTTTTTT. This encodes CASAIGGGDEKLFF. Recombination linked TRBV5-1 to TRBJ1-4; the D region possibly corresponds to TRBD1 (5 bases align). The V end loses 7 bases and the J end loses 6 bases, and a stretch of 16 bases separates them. Looking up the germline V gene yields CDR1 SGHRS and CDR2 YFSETQ. The CDR3 numbers 14 residues from cysteine through phenylalanine. Just the 42-base CDR3 DNA is kept, in frame starting at base 1.